These 11 T cell receptor beta chains came from one sample sequenced in a study of blood T cells in healthy people across ages. For the second PCR, which ran for 7 to 11 cycles, a sample-barcoded 5' primer and a J-beta primer mix were used. Each CDR3 protein is one row after TCRdb ran MiXCR on the 5' RACE reads. The repertoire holds about 630,000 distinct CDR3 sequences, with around 21% as singletons. Input material: blood. The receptors derive from a man aged 70-80 years in good health.

This clonotype appeared once. This sequence joins TRBV20-1 and TRBJ1-2; a possible D gene is TRBD1 (6 bases). In germline, CDR1 is DFQATT, CDR2 SNEGSKA (reference sequence). The germline V and J ends were trimmed by 1 base and 2 bases, with 8 bases remaining between them. The CDR3 has 13 residues. The CDR3 nucleotides are TGCAGTGCTAGAGCTGGACAGAACTATGGCTACACCTTC. Translating it yields CSARAGQNYGYTF.

The sample holds many counts of this clonotype. The CDR3 DNA sequence: TGTGCCATCAGTGTCCGGGACTCCTCCTACGAGCAGTACTTC. Translation: CAISVRDSSYEQYF. This sequence joins TRBV10-3 and TRBJ2-7, with D perhaps matching TRBD2 (6 bases). Germline V CDR1 and CDR2: ENHRY, SYGVKD. The CDR3 extends over 14 amino acids. The germline V and J ends were trimmed by 4 bases and 0 bases, with 10 bases remaining between them.

This clonotype was seen repeatedly, ten times or more. The genes are TRBV10-3 and TRBJ2-7; D is unresolved. V lost 4 bases, J lost 2 bases, and 6 bases lay in between. Per germline, CDR1 ENHRY and CDR2 SYGVKD. CDR3 size: 12 residues. CDR3 region: CAISGDAYEQYF. In nucleotides, the CDR3 is TGTGCCATCAGTGGGGATGCCTACGAGCAGTACTTC.

This clonotype turned up a few times. The chain couples TRBV5-1 to TRBJ2-1; 10 bases map to TRBD2. The length of the CDR3 is 18 residues. The trim removed 4 bases at V and 10 bases at J, leaving 20 bases unmatched. Germline CDR1 SGHRS, CDR2 YFSETQ. The CDR3 protein is CASSPVASGRRGLREQFF. CDR3 nucleotides: TGCGCCAGCAGCCCTGTGGCTAGCGGGAGAAGGGGTTTGAGGGAGCAGTTCTTC.

Details on this clonotype: Since the CDR3 does not end with the conserved phenylalanine or tryptophan, this likely comes from a read error. The CDR3: CASSTNTIYL. The CDR3 nucleotides are TGTGCCAGCAGCACAAACACCATATATCTT. The gene calls are TRBV9 and TRBJ1-3; D uncertain. The CDR3 sequence is 10 residues long. Germline V gene data show CDR1 as SGDLS and CDR2 as YYNGEE. V dropped 4 bases and J dropped 6 bases, with 2 bases sitting between them.

This clonotype has at least ten counts. V is TRBV29-1 and J is TRBJ2-1; no clear D. V lost 4 bases and J lost 7, with 11 bases in between. The CDR3 is 12 amino acids. Germline CDR1 is SQVTM and CDR2 is ANQGSEA. Here the CDR3 reads CSVATPWNEQFF. DNA of the CDR3: TGCAGCGTTGCCACGCCTTGGAATGAGCAGTTCTTC.

The chain couples TRBV20-1 to TRBJ2-4, with D perhaps matching TRBD2 (6 bases). The CDR3 totals 15 residues. Per the germline V gene, CDR1 is DFQATT and CDR2 is SNEGSKA (reference sequence). V was clipped by 5 bases and J by 1 base, with 15 bases between them. For the CDR3, the DNA is TGCAGTGCTGAAGGGGAGGAGTTCGCCAAAAACATTCAGTACTTC. This codes for CSAEGEEFAKNIQYF.

This clonotype has more than one count but fewer than ten. The J gene is TRBJ2-3, the V gene TRBV24-1; tentatively, D is TRBD2 (5 bases). This CDR3 has 13 residues. Trimming stripped 6 bases from V and 3 bases from J, with 9 bases between. Germline CDR1 and CDR2: KGHDR and SFDVKD. The CDR3 reads CATSSRGTDTQYF. The CDR3 DNA reads TGTGCCACCAGTAGCCGGGGTACAGATACGCAGTATTTT.

This clonotype was counted once. This sequence joins TRBV20-1 and TRBJ2-3; 10 positions agree with TRBD2. With V trimmed by 5 bases and J by 1 base, 0 bases remained unmatched. The CDR3 spans 13 residues. The V gene's germline CDR1 is DFQATT and CDR2 SNEGSKA (reference sequence). CDR3 DNA: TGCAGTGCTGGACTAGCGGGCACAGATACGCAGTATTTT. Protein product: CSAGLAGTDTQYF.

J is TRBJ1-6 and V is TRBV21-1; the table's D call, TRBD1, has no DNA check behind it. TRBV21-1 is assigned pseudogene status. This CDR3 comprises 17 residues. CDR3: CASSFGRDTIYNSPLHF. CDR3 nucleotide sequence: TGTGCCAGCAGCTTCGGACGGGACACAATTTATAATTCACCCCTCCACTTT.

Worth noting for this clonotype: Its ends do not fully match the called genes, so a read error is possible. The chain links TRBV13 to TRBJ2-5; D gene ambiguous. This CDR3 comprises 11 residues. CDR1 is PRHDT and CDR2 is FYEKMQ in the germline V gene (reference sequence). The CDR3 spells CASGLAETQYF. The CDR3 nucleotides are TGTGCCAGCGGCTTAGCAGAGACCCAGTACTTC.